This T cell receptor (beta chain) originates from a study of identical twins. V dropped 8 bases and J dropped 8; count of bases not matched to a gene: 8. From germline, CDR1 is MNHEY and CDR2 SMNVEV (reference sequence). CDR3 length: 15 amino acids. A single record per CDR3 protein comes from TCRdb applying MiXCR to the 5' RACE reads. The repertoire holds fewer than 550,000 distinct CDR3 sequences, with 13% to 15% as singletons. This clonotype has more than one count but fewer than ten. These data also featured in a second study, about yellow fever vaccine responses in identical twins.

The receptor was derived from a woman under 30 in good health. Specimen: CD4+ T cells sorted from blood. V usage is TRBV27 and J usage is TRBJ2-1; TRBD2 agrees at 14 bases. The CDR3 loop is CASSRGLAGAYEQFF. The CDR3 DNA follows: TGTGCCAGCTCCAGGGGACTAGCGGGAGCATATGAGCAGTTCTTC.